Listed here are 23 T cell receptor beta chains from one sample, sequenced in a study of identical twins. TCRdb independently ran MiXCR on the 5' RACE reads; one entry per CDR3 protein. This table has over 600,000 distinct CDR3 sequences, 21% appearing once. The sample was also linked to a second study, of T cells expressing NK-cell markers.

Sequencing was carried out using PBMCs. These receptors all come from a woman between 18 and 29 years old in good health.

There are many counts of this clonotype. The chain joins TRBV5-1 to TRBJ2-5; 9 nucleotides agree with TRBD1. Germline V gene lookup returns CDR1 SGHRS and CDR2 YFSETQ. The CDR3 has 17 residues. The V segment lost 7 bases and the J segment 4 bases; nucleotides outside the gene matches: 17. The CDR3 DNA sequence: TGCGCCAGCCAACCCAATAACAGGGGGCTGGTGGGAGAGACCCAGTACTTC. It specifies CASQPNNRGLVGETQYF.

The chain uses TRBV27 and TRBJ1-1; D remains unclear. Germline V lookup: CDR1 MNHEY, CDR2 SMNVEV (reference sequence). The CDR3 sequence is 14 residues long. Trimming shortened V by 5 bases and J by 4 bases, and 14 bases separated the two germline ends. This CDR3 reads CASSQFGGRTEAFF. The CDR3 DNA reads as TGTGCCAGCAGTCAGTTTGGCGGTCGCACTGAAGCTTTCTTT.

This clonotype was found many times. The gene calls are TRBV12-3 or TRBV12-4 and TRBJ2-1; the match to TRBD2 covers 9 bases. The CDR3 extends over 15 amino acids. With 3 bases clipped from V and 7 bases from J, the junction kept 7 bases outside the gene matches. CDR3 in DNA: TGTGCCAGCAGTTTTGGACTAGCGTATAATAATGAGCAGTTCTTC. Translation gives CASSFGLAYNNEQFF.

This clonotype was observed a handful of times. The chain recombines TRBV20-1 with TRBJ2-7; a weak D match, TRBD2 (5 bases). Germline loops: CDR1 DFQATT, CDR2 SNEGSKA (reference sequence). The CDR3 is 11 residues long. The CDR3 here is CSTPSGSEQYF. In DNA form, the CDR3 reads TGCAGCACCCCCTCGGGGAGCGAGCAGTACTTC.

There are many counts of this clonotype. This chain links TRBV12-3 or TRBV12-4 with TRBJ2-1; no reliable D call. This CDR3 spans 14 amino acids. V lost 3 bases, J lost 6 bases, and 12 bases lay in between. CDR3 DNA sequence: TGTGCCAGCAGTTTGACGGGCTACCGCAATGAGCAGTTCTTC. Translation gives CASSLTGYRNEQFF.

This clonotype appeared a few times. This chain joins TRBV5-6 and TRBJ1-1; D is perhaps TRBD1 (5 bases). Trimming stripped 4 bases from V and 4 bases from J, with 14 bases between. The CDR3 runs to 14 residues. The germline V gene has CDR1 SGHDT and CDR2 YYEEEE. The CDR3 bases are TGTGCCAGCAGCGAACCGGGACGGCCCACTGAAGCTTTCTTT. Residues: CASSEPGRPTEAFF.

This clonotype showed up just once. The CDR3 DNA sequence: TGCAGTGCCTCCCTAGGATCGAAAGAGGAGACCCAGTACTTC. This codes for CSASLGSKEETQYF. The V gene is TRBV20-1, the J gene TRBJ2-5; D ambiguous. The V end lost 6 bases, the J end lost 5 bases, and 19 bases lay between the germline ends. CDR1 and CDR2 from the germline V gene are DFQATT and SNEGSKA (reference sequence). This CDR3 comprises 14 residues.

This clonotype was counted between two and nine times. The rearrangement joins TRBV12-3 or TRBV12-4 to TRBJ2-4; D unresolved. CDR3 size: 16 residues. The germline V and J ends were trimmed by 1 base and 0 bases, with 10 bases remaining between them. CDR3 loop: CASSLDSALAKNIQYF. The CDR3 DNA is TGTGCCAGCAGTTTAGACTCCGCTTTAGCCAAAAACATTCAGTACTTC.

This chain uses TRBV5-1 with TRBJ2-2, with D hard to call. The CDR3 length is 14 residues. V gave up 6 bases and J gave up 4 bases, with 13 bases separating them. Germline lookup yields CDR1 SGHRS and CDR2 YFSETQ. The chain's CDR3 is CASKEVSSTGELFF. In DNA form, the CDR3 reads TGCGCCAGCAAAGAGGTCTCGAGCACCGGGGAGCTGTTTTTT.

The V call is TRBV11-2, the J call TRBJ2-5; 9 bases align to TRBD2. V was clipped by 1 base and J by 4 bases; unmatched bases: 4. The germline V gene encodes CDR1 SGHAT and CDR2 FQNNGV. This CDR3 is built from 15 residues. CDR3 in amino acids: CASSLVAGGGETQYF. CDR3 sequence (DNA): TGTGCCAGCAGCTTAGTGGCGGGGGGGGGAGAGACCCAGTACTTC.

This clonotype occurred many times. The gene calls are TRBV20-1 and TRBJ2-5; no clear D. The germline gives CDR1 DFQATT, CDR2 SNEGSKA (reference sequence). The length of the CDR3 is 11 residues. V was clipped by 1 base and J by 7 bases, with 7 bases between them. The CDR3 here is CSARADVTQYF. DNA for the CDR3: TGCAGTGCTAGAGCCGATGTGACCCAGTACTTC.

This clonotype was recorded at least ten times. The rearrangement joins TRBV12-3 or TRBV12-4 to TRBJ2-5, with D tentatively TRBD2 (5 bases). Trimming removed 2 bases from V and 10 bases from J, with 20 bases in between. The CDR3 runs 15 residues. The CDR3 nucleotides read TGTGCCAGCAGTTTACCTCCCGGAGGCAGTCCACACCAGTACTTC. Its protein is CASSLPPGGSPHQYF.

This clonotype was observed a few times. This chain connects TRBV20-1 to TRBJ1-4, with a tentative D call TRBD1 (6 bases). V dropped 5 bases and J dropped 5 bases, with 12 bases sitting between them. This CDR3 is built from 13 residues. Germline V gene lookup returns CDR1 DFQATT and CDR2 SNEGSKA (reference sequence). In DNA, the CDR3 is TGCAGTGCTGCCCGGACAGTAAATGAAAAACTGTTTTTT. Protein: CSAARTVNEKLFF.

The chain couples TRBV20-1 to TRBJ1-2; weak D call: TRBD1 (5 bases). Germline V gene data show CDR1 as DFQATT and CDR2 as SNEGSKA (reference sequence). This CDR3 region has 14 residues. V lost 2 bases, J lost 8 bases, and 18 bases lay in between. This CDR3 is CSARRPVEGRGYTF. The CDR3 DNA follows: TGCAGTGCTAGAAGGCCCGTTGAGGGGCGAGGCTACACCTTC.

Many counts were recorded for this clonotype. The chain couples TRBV29-1 to TRBJ1-2; no reliable D call. The CDR3 totals 14 residues. Trimming shortened V by 7 bases and J by 4 bases, and 19 bases separated the two germline ends. CDR1 is SQVTM, CDR2 ANQGSEA, per germline. CDR3 coding DNA: TGCAGCGACTATAGACCCTCGCGGGGCTATGGCTACACCTTC. Translation gives CSDYRPSRGYGYTF.

V usage is TRBV10-3 and J usage is TRBJ2-3; 10 positions agree with TRBD1. Germline assignment: CDR1 ENHRY and CDR2 SYGVKD. CDR3 size: 14 residues. V lost 6 bases to trimming and J lost 4 bases; unmatched junction nucleotides: 4. The CDR3 reads CAISTGTGADTQYF. The CDR3 nucleotides are TGTGCCATCAGCACCGGGACAGGGGCAGATACGCAGTATTTT.

The chain joins TRBV27 to TRBJ1-5; D is unresolved. CDR1 is MNHEY and CDR2 is SMNVEV in the germline V gene (reference sequence). The V end lost 4 bases, the J end lost 4 bases, and 8 bases lay between the germline ends. This CDR3 is 13 amino acids long. CDR3 DNA: TGTGCCAGCAGTTCGCGCCCGAATCAGCCCCAGCATTTT. It codes for CASSSRPNQPQHF.

This sequence joins TRBV20-1 and TRBJ2-2; 7 nucleotides line up with TRBD2. V lost 0 bases and J lost 0; bases outside the gene matches: 4. Germline V lookup: CDR1 DFQATT, CDR2 SNEGSKA (reference sequence). This CDR3 spans 16 amino acids. Here the CDR3 DNA reads TGCAGTGCTAGAGACCGGGACTATCCGAACACCGGGGAGCTGTTTTTT. This gives the protein CSARDRDYPNTGELFF.

This clonotype appeared many times. This chain joins TRBV20-1 and TRBJ2-3; a weak D match, TRBD2 (6 bases). There are 13 residues in the CDR3. Trimming pared 6 bases from V and 2 bases from J, leaving 12 bases between. Per the germline V gene, CDR1 is DFQATT and CDR2 is SNEGSKA (reference sequence). The CDR3 nucleotides read TGCAGTGCCGTATCTAGCGTCACAGATACGCAGTATTTT. Translation: CSAVSSVTDTQYF.

The chain carries TRBV29-1 and TRBJ1-2, with a possible D match to TRBD1 (6 bases). The CDR3 loop spans 13 amino acids. CDR1 and CDR2 (germline): SQVTM, ANQGSEA. Trimming left V 4 bases short and J 6 bases short, with 15 bases between. CDR3 coding DNA: TGCAGCGTTGCAGCCCGGACAGCTGATGGCTACACCTTC. Its translation: CSVAARTADGYTF.

This clonotype was seen more than once but under ten times. The V and J genes are TRBV10-1 and TRBJ2-3; TRBD2 matches 7 bases. The junction had 11 bases not matched to a gene; V was cut back by 6 bases and J by 2 bases. The germline V gene encodes CDR1 WNHNN and CDR2 SYGVQD (reference sequence). The CDR3 runs to 16 residues. CDR3 loop: CASSYGAGPPTDTQYF. In DNA form, the CDR3 reads TGCGCCAGCAGCTACGGAGCGGGACCCCCCACAGATACGCAGTATTTT.

This clonotype turned up a few times. This rearrangement joins TRBV12-3 or TRBV12-4 to TRBJ1-2; no firm D call. The CDR3 is made up of 16 amino acids. V dropped 6 bases and J dropped 4 bases, with 21 bases sitting between them. The DNA for the CDR3 is TGTGCCAGCAGCAGTCTATTCGGGATCGGAAGCTATGGCTACACCTTC. Its translation is CASSSLFGIGSYGYTF.

The gene calls are TRBV28 and TRBJ2-5, with TRBD2 matching over 8 bases. V dropped 0 bases and J dropped 3; count of bases not matched to a gene: 6. CDR1 MDHEN and CDR2 SYDVKM come from the germline V gene. The CDR3 runs 16 residues. The CDR3, as DNA: TGTGCCAGCAGTTTATGGAAGCGGGGGAGAGAAGAGACCCAGTACTTC. Its protein product is CASSLWKRGREETQYF.